One and the same sample provided the 7 T cell receptor beta chains below, sequenced in a study of cytomegalovirus exposure and HLA in healthy donors. It was with 60 Vbeta and 13 Jbeta primers that the PCR ran. Here immunoSEQ multiplex PCR was the method, and the copy in TCRdb shows in-frame clones only, minus some. The sample yields around 150,000 clones, approximately 85% seen once. The sequencing sample was made of PBMCs. These receptors originate from a young man in good health and CMV-seropositive.

CDR3 protein: CASSIDRTGFLGTQYF. The CDR3, as DNA: TGTGCCAGTAGTATAGATCGGACAGGGTTTCTCGGGACCCAGTACTTC. J is TRBJ2-5 and V is TRBV19; 8 bases match TRBD1. Germline lookup yields CDR1 LNHDA and CDR2 SQIVND (reference sequence). V shed 0 bases, J shed 7 bases, and the junction held 10 bases outside the gene matches. The length of the CDR3 is 16 residues. Full variable domain (missing parts from reference TRBV19 and TRBJ2-5): DGGITQSPKYLFRKEGQNVTLSCEQNLNHDAMYWYRQDPGQGLRLIYYSQIVNDFQKGDIAEGYSVSREKKESFPLTVTSAQKNPTAFYLCASSIDRTGFLGTQYFGPGTRLLVL.

V gene TRBV21-1 combines with J gene TRBJ2-3; the tabulated D call, TRBD2, remains unverified against the DNA. TRBV21-1 is a known pseudogene. There are 16 residues in the CDR3. The CDR3 sequence: CASSKAEGGITDTQYF. The DNA for the CDR3 is TGTGCCAGCAGCAAAGCGGAGGGGGGGATCACAGATACGCAGTATTTT.

The CDR3 DNA reads TGTGCCAGCAGCTTAGATCCAGGGCTATGGAATCAGCCCCAGCATTTT. Its protein product is CASSLDPGLWNQPQHF. This rearrangement joins TRBV7-2 to TRBJ1-5; D might be TRBD1 (5 bases). CDR1 SGHTA and CDR2 FQGNSA come from the germline V gene. The CDR3 covers 16 residues. The ends were cut back, 1 base at V and 4 bases at J, with 14 bases in the middle.

This clone is a singleton in its sample. In the same sample, other DNA sequences code for this CDR3. Here the CDR3 DNA reads TGTGCCAGCAGCCCCGACAGGAACTATGGCTACACCTTC. Amino acids: CASSPDRNYGYTF. This chain connects TRBV5-4 to TRBJ1-2; a possible D gene is TRBD1 (6 bases). The germline V gene encodes CDR1 SGHNT and CDR2 YYREEE (reference sequence). Deletions cut 4 bases from V and 2 bases from J, with 9 bases between. CDR3 length: 13 residues.

The rearrangement links TRBV4-1 to TRBJ1-1; the D gene is possibly TRBD1 (5 bases). Germline V gene data show CDR1 as MGHRA and CDR2 as YSYEKL. CDR3 length: 14 residues. V lost 3 bases and J 6 bases, leaving 14 bases between the germline ends. The DNA for the CDR3 is TGCGCCAGCAGCCATGTTCAGGGCACCGCTGAAGCTTTCTTT. Translated: CASSHVQGTAEAFF.

This chain links TRBV14 with TRBJ1-2, with 8 nucleotides matching TRBD1. The V segment lost 1 base and the J segment 4 bases; nucleotides outside the gene matches: 5. Germline assignment: CDR1 SGHDN and CDR2 FVKESK. The CDR3 covers 15 residues. The CDR3 spells CASSQGQGAAYGYTF. CDR3 in DNA: TGTGCCAGCAGCCAAGGTCAGGGGGCGGCCTATGGCTACACCTTC.

The chain employs TRBV7-2 and TRBJ1-2; TRBD1 matches 11 bases. Germline lookup yields CDR1 SGHTA and CDR2 FQGNSA. Trimming removed 1 base from V and 5 bases from J; junction bases left unmatched: 3. The CDR3 has 15 amino acids. CDR3 DNA: TGTGCCAGCAGCTTAGGGACAGGGGGCCTATATGGCTACACCTTC. Its protein is CASSLGTGGLYGYTF.